Listed below are T cell receptor beta chains from one sample, sequenced in a study of blood T cell repertoires in COVID-19. Produced via immunoSEQ multiplex PCR; TCRdb's table is partial and in-frame only. The table has about 140,000 clones, 77% seen once; the top ten hold roughly 9%. The sample comprised peripheral blood. These receptors originate from a woman aged 45-65 years with active or convalescent COVID-19. Each CDR3 is given with its conserved first and last residue. A D gene is named only where the DNA matches it firmly. For some rows the clone size is stated as once, few or many, or as a class when expanded; others skip it.

>-|TRBJ2-5|TRBV30|few
TGTGCCTGGAGTCGATCGGGGGTAGTCGGAGAGACCCAGTACTTC
CAWSRSGVVGETQYF
>-|TRBJ1-2|TRBV3-1/TRBV3-2|-
TGTGCCAGCAGCCTCAGGGGAGTTGGCTATGGCTACACCTTC
CASSLRGVGYGYTF
>TRBD2|TRBJ2-1|TRBV5-1|once
TGCGCCAGCAGCTCGACTAGCGGGGGGTACAATGAGCAGTTCTTC
CASSSTSGGYNEQFF
>-|TRBJ1-2|TRBV3-1/TRBV3-2|once
TGTGCCAGCAGCCCTGCCTGGGGGAGGGTAAACTATGGCTACACCTTC
CASSPAWGRVNYGYTF
>TRBD1|TRBJ2-7|TRBV30|medium-sized
TGTGCCTGGAGTGTACATCACTCTCTTTGGGACAGGGGGCTCGAGCAGTACTTC
CAWSVHHSLWDRGLEQYF
>TRBD2|TRBJ2-1|TRBV7-2|-
TGTGCCAGCAGCTTAGGACTAGCGGGAGGGGTGAGTGAGCAGTTCTTC
CASSLGLAGGVSEQFF
>TRBD1|TRBJ1-2|TRBV19|-
TGTGCCACTACAGACAGGGGCTCAGCTGAATATGGCTACACCTTC
CATTDRGSAEYGYTF
>TRBD2|TRBJ2-7|TRBV11-2|-
TGTGCCAGCAGCTTAGAAAGCGGGGCCTCCTACGAGCAGTACTTC
CASSLESGASYEQYF
>TRBD2|TRBJ2-7|TRBV27|-
TGTGCCAGCAGGCAGACTAGCGGGCAAACCTACGAGCAGTACTTC
CASRQTSGQTYEQYF
>-|TRBJ1-1|TRBV20-1|once
TGCAGTGCTAGTATCCCTAATCAGGGGAACACTGAAGCTTTCTTT
CSASIPNQGNTEAFF
>-|TRBJ1-4|TRBV4-3|-
TGCGCCAGCAGCCAAGATAGGACAGCCCGGACTGAAAAACTGTTTTTT
CASSQDRTARTEKLFF
>TRBD2|TRBJ2-7|TRBV10-3|few
TGTGCCATCAGTGTGGTGGTAGCGGGAGTTTACGAGCAGTACTTC
CAISVVVAGVYEQYF
>TRBD1|TRBJ2-7|TRBV5-1|-
TGCGCCAGCAGCTTAGGGACAGACAGTTCCTACGAGCAGTACTTC
CASSLGTDSSYEQYF
>-|TRBJ2-7|TRBV6-5|once
TGTGCCAGCAATTGGGGAGAACCCTCCTACGAGCAGTACTTC
CASNWGEPSYEQYF
>TRBD1|TRBJ2-7|TRBV3-1/TRBV3-2|-
TGTGCCAGCAGCCAAGATCACCGGGACAGGGTCTACGAGCAGTACTTC
CASSQDHRDRVYEQYF
>-|TRBJ2-1|TRBV19|-
TGTGCCAGTAGTAGGGCCCGCGACCGCCCCCATGAGCAGTTCTTC
CASSRARDRPHEQFF
>TRBD1|TRBJ2-7|TRBV12-5|many
TGTGCTAGTGGTTTGCTCCCTCCGGGACAGGGGGCGCGAGAGCAGTACTTC
CASGLLPPGQGAREQYF
>-|TRBJ2-5|TRBV3-1/TRBV3-2|-
TGTGCCAGCAGCCAAGGTCAGGGGGAGACCCAGTACTTC
CASSQGQGETQYF
>-|TRBJ1-2|TRBV4-3|-
TGCGCCAGCAGCCAAGTGGTAGGAGACTATGGCTACACCTTC
CASSQVVGDYGYTF
>TRBD1|TRBJ1-3|TRBV3-1/TRBV3-2|-
TGTGCCAGCAGCCAAGATAATACAGGGGTAGGAAACACCATATATTTT
CASSQDNTGVGNTIYF
>TRBD1|TRBJ1-4|TRBV19|-
TGTGCCAGTAGTACGGGACAGCCCAAAAAACTGTTTTTT
CASSTGQPKKLFF
>TRBD1|TRBJ2-2|TRBV7-7|few
TGTGCCAGCAGCTCGGAACCACAGGGGTCCGGGGAGCTGTTTTTT
CASSSEPQGSGELFF
>-|TRBJ1-6|TRBV25-1|-
TGTGCCAGCAGAACCCAGGACAGTTATAATTCACCCCTCCACTTT
CASRTQDSYNSPLHF
>TRBD2|TRBJ2-1|TRBV7-9|-
TGTGCCAGCAGCTTAGCGGGGGGCGGGAGGACTGAGCAGTTCTTC
CASSLAGGGRTEQFF
>-|TRBJ2-1|TRBV7-2|-
TGTGCCAGCAGCTTCCCAGGGGCCAATGAGCAGTTCTTC
CASSFPGANEQFF
>-|TRBJ2-7|TRBV2|-
TGTGCCGGTACAGGGAGCTCCTACGAGCAGTACTTC
CAGTGSSYEQYF
>TRBD2|TRBJ2-7|TRBV4-3|-
TGCGCCAGCAGCCAAGATCTCCCTAGCGGGGGAGGGGACTCCTACGAGCAGTACTTC
CASSQDLPSGGGDSYEQYF
>TRBD1|TRBJ1-2|TRBV5-4|once
TGTGCCAGCAGCCAGGACAGGGGGCAGGGCTATGGCTACACCTTC
CASSQDRGQGYGYTF
>TRBD1|TRBJ1-1|TRBV5-1|once
TGCGCCAGCAGTCTCCAGGGGGCCCGGAACACTGAAGCTTTCTTT
CASSLQGARNTEAFF
>TRBD2|TRBJ2-7|TRBV11-2|-
TGTGCCAGCAGCTTAGATCTAGTACGGGGGGGCCGCTACGAGCAGTACTTC
CASSLDLVRGGRYEQYF
>-|TRBJ2-3|TRBV11-3|few
TGTGCCAGCAGCTTACTAGCCGCAGATACGCAGTATTTT
CASSLLAADTQYF
>-|TRBJ1-4|TRBV15|few
TGTGCCACCAGCAGAGACAGGGCGTCTGAAAAACTGTTTTTT
CATSRDRASEKLFF
>TRBD1|TRBJ1-3|TRBV28|-
TGTGCCAGCAGACAGGGGTATGGCCACACCATATATTTT
CASRQGYGHTIYF
>-|TRBJ2-5|TRBV7-2|-
TGTGCCAGCAGCCCCGCGGCGGGATCAGGAGAGACCCAGTACTTC
CASSPAAGSGETQYF
>-|TRBJ2-1|TRBV6-5|-
TGTGCCAGCAGGCCGCGGTTCCCCTACAATGAGCAGTTCTTC
CASRPRFPYNEQFF
>-|TRBJ2-3|TRBV7-2|-
TGTGCCAGCAGCTTCCGACAGGGCACAGATACGCAGTATTTT
CASSFRQGTDTQYF
>-|TRBJ1-2|TRBV3-1/TRBV3-2|-
TGTGCCAGCAGCCACCGGGAGGGTGGCTACACCTTC
CASSHREGGYTF
>TRBD1|TRBJ1-2|TRBV4-3|-
TGCGCCAGCAGCCAAGCAAGGACAGGCCTGGGCACCTATGGCTACACCTTC
CASSQARTGLGTYGYTF
>-|TRBJ1-5|TRBV5-1|once
TGCGCCAGCAGCCCTACCCCCGGTGTTAGCAATCAGCCCCAGCATTTT
CASSPTPGVSNQPQHF
>-|TRBJ1-3|TRBV6-2/TRBV6-3|-
TGTGCCAGCAGTTACGAACAAACTGGAAACACCATATATTTT
CASSYEQTGNTIYF
>TRBD1|TRBJ1-2|TRBV7-2|-
TGTGCCAGCACCCCGCAGGGACAGGGGCCCTATGGCTACACCTTC
CASTPQGQGPYGYTF